This is a list of T cell receptor beta chains from one sample in a study of T-cell reconstitution after alpha-beta-depleted transplantation in children. TCRdb independently ran MiXCR on the PCR reads; one entry per CDR3 protein. Among some 640,000 distinct CDR3 sequences, roughly 15% were seen once, and the ten largest hold about 1.1%. Sequences were derived from PBMCs from the stem cell graft donor, sampled from the stem cell graft. The receptor set was obtained from a human donor who donated a stem cell graft to a child with acute myeloid leukemia. Each CDR3 is given with its conserved first and last residue. D genes are given only for firm matches. Only part of the rows carry a size: once, few, many, or a class if the clone is expanded.

size: many
D: NA
V: TRBV7-3
J: TRBJ1-1
DNA: TGTGCCAGCAGTTCTTATCTGACAGACCAGAACACTGAAGCTTTCTTT
CDR3: CASSSYLTDQNTEAFF

size: many
D: TRBD1
V: TRBV27
J: TRBJ2-2
DNA: TGTGCCAGCAGTTTTCAGGGGGCTGCGAACACCGGGGAGCTGTTTTTT
CDR3: CASSFQGAANTGELFF

size: NA
D: NA
V: TRBV6-1
J: TRBJ2-7
DNA: TGTGCCGTTAGGGGACTGCTGTCCTACGAGCAGTACTTC
CDR3: CAVRGLLSYEQYF

size: few
D: TRBD1
V: TRBV5-1
J: TRBJ1-1
DNA: TGCGCCAGCAGCTTGGACCGACAGGGAGGAACTGAAGCTTTCTTT
CDR3: CASSLDRQGGTEAFF

size: many
D: NA
V: TRBV20-1
J: TRBJ1-3
DNA: TGCAGTGCTAGAGAAGGAGGGAACCTGGGAAACACCATATATTTT
CDR3: CSAREGGNLGNTIYF

size: few
D: NA
V: TRBV4-1
J: TRBJ1-1
DNA: TGCGCCAGCAGCCCCACTGGACAAATCGAAGCTTTCTTT
CDR3: CASSPTGQIEAFF

size: many
D: NA
V: TRBV20-1
J: TRBJ2-1
DNA: TGCAGTGCTAGAGATAGGAGCATGAGGGTGTTCTTC
CDR3: CSARDRSMRVFF

size: many
D: NA
V: TRBV10-3
J: TRBJ2-7
DNA: TGTGCCATCAGTTCTCGCGACGAGCAGTACTTC
CDR3: CAISSRDEQYF

size: NA
D: NA
V: TRBV7-2
J: TRBJ1-3
DNA: TGTGCCAGCAGCTTGATTTCCGGGACTGCTGGAAACACCATATATTTT
CDR3: CASSLISGTAGNTIYF

size: NA
D: NA
V: TRBV13
J: TRBJ2-2
DNA: TGTGCCAGCAGCTGGAGACTGAGGGGGAACACCGGGGAGCTGTTTTTT
CDR3: CASSWRLRGNTGELFF

size: many
D: NA
V: TRBV20-1
J: TRBJ2-3
DNA: TGCAGTGCCCTCCCTGGTGCGGCAGATACGCAGTATTTT
CDR3: CSALPGAADTQYF

size: NA
D: NA
V: TRBV7-2
J: TRBJ2-5
DNA: TGTGCCAGCAGCCCCAACATAGTAGGAGAGACCCAGTACTTC
CDR3: CASSPNIVGETQYF

size: NA
D: TRBD2
V: TRBV5-1
J: TRBJ2-3
DNA: TGCGCCAGCAGCCCAAACGGTCGCAGCGGGGGACGCACAGATACGCAGTATTTT
CDR3: CASSPNGRSGGRTDTQYF